Included here is one T cell receptor (beta chain) sequence, with context. Under the authors' procedure: Reference gene primer amplification in the assay estimated nucleated cell counts. Repertoires were generated with immunoSEQ multiplex PCR, while TCRdb's copy carries only in-frame clones and drops some. V and J calls and clone size follow that table, whereas D and trimming were derived from the DNA. The sample yields almost 200,000 clones, 85% seen once. This entry is derived from a study of blood T cell repertoires in COVID-19. Looking at the study overall: The United States, Italy and Spain supplied acute and convalescent COVID-19 samples. PBMCs, B-cell-depleted T cells, or T cells were the source of the cDNA or gDNA that made up the material.

One Seattle source followed patients from active infection through their disease course. The germline V gene has CDR1 SGHTA and CDR2 FQGTGA. V gave up 2 bases and J gave up 5 bases; unmatched junction bases: 5. This CDR3 comprises 15 residues. The TCR comes from a man in his sixties with COVID-19, enrolled during active disease. The source material was peripheral blood. The chain combines TRBV7-3 with TRBJ2-5, with TRBD2 matching over 10 bases. CDR3 in amino acids: CASSLLAGEGETQYF. In DNA, the CDR3 is TGTGCCAGCAGCTTACTAGCGGGAGAAGGGGAGACCCAGTACTTC.